Each of the 20 T cell receptor beta chains below was sequenced from the same sample in a study of blood T cells in healthy people across ages. Alongside a J-beta primer mix, a sample-barcoded 5' primer served in a second PCR lasting about 7 to 11 cycles. TCRdb reprocessed the 5' RACE reads via MiXCR and lists one record per CDR3 protein. The repertoire holds roughly 1.6 million distinct CDR3 sequences, with about 35% as singletons. Material: blood. These receptors came from a woman in her thirties in good health.

The chain employs TRBV16 and TRBJ2-3; D remains unclear. CDR1 and CDR2 (germline): KGHSY, FQNENV. CDR3 length: 16 amino acids. V lost 4 bases to trimming and J lost 2 bases, with 16 bases between them. The CDR3 is CASSRHWTADTDTQYF. The CDR3 nucleotides are TGTGCCAGCAGCCGACATTGGACGGCGGACACAGATACGCAGTATTTT.

This clonotype has a handful of counts. This chain links TRBV3-1 with TRBJ2-7; weak D call: TRBD2 (5 bases). Germline CDR1 reads LGHDT; CDR2 reads YNNKEL (reference sequence). There are 17 residues in the CDR3. Between the trimmed V and J ends, which lost 4 bases and 5 bases, there was a span of 24 bases. The CDR3 coding sequence is TGTGCCAGCAGCCCTCTATTCGGGGAGTTAAGGATTCACGAGCAGTACTTC. Its translation: CASSPLFGELRIHEQYF.

In this sample, this clonotype turned up a few times. The chain has TRBV14 and TRBJ2-7, with D possibly called TRBD1 or TRBD2 (5 bases each). CDR3 length: 14 residues. The germline V gene encodes CDR1 SGHDN and CDR2 FVKESK. V was pared by 0 bases and J by 5 bases, with 11 bases between. In DNA form, the CDR3 reads TGTGCCAGCAGCCAAGACCCAGGGACGGACGAGCAGTACTTC. Translating gives CASSQDPGTDEQYF.

This clonotype was seen a few times. This chain joins TRBV5-1 and TRBJ2-7, with D perhaps matching TRBD1 (5 bases). The germline V gene encodes CDR1 SGHRS and CDR2 YFSETQ. CDR3 length equals 14 residues. V shed 1 base and J shed 2 bases, with 10 bases lying between them. The CDR3 DNA reads as TGCGCCAGCAGCTTGCCCCAGGGCCCCTACGAGCAGTACTTC. Residues: CASSLPQGPYEQYF. Drawing the rest from reference TRBV5-1 and TRBJ2-7, the complete variable domain is KAGVTQTPRYLIKTRGQQVTLSCSPISGHRSVSWYQQTPGQGLQFLFEYFSETQRNKGNFPGRFSGRQFSNSRSEMNVSTLELGDSALYLCASSLPQGPYEQYFGPGTRLTVT.

This clonotype was seen ten or more times. The V call is TRBV12-3 or TRBV12-4, the J call TRBJ2-3, with D maybe TRBD1 (6 bases). V was trimmed by 5 bases and J by 1 base, leaving 7 bases between them. The CDR3 is 13 amino acids. The CDR3 region is CASSRTGTDTQYF. The CDR3 DNA follows: TGTGCCAGCAGTCGGACAGGCACAGATACGCAGTATTTT.

The V call is TRBV4-2, the J call TRBJ2-7; TRBD1 matches 8 bases. V gave up 4 bases and J gave up 3 bases; unmatched junction bases: 5. The CDR3 sequence is 14 residues long. CDR1 and CDR2 (germline): LGHNA, YNFKEQ. In DNA form, the CDR3 reads TGTGCCAGCAGCCCCCCGGGACAGGACTACGAGCAGTACTTC. It translates to CASSPPGQDYEQYF.

The sample holds a few counts of this clonotype. The chain couples TRBV4-1 to TRBJ2-2, with 11 positions matching TRBD2. The V gene's germline CDR1 is MGHRA and CDR2 YSYEKL. This CDR3 comprises 18 residues. Trimming took 4 bases from V and 5 from J; bases not matched to a gene: 12. This CDR3 is CASSPGVLAGGLTGELFF. CDR3 DNA sequence: TGCGCCAGCAGCCCAGGCGTCCTAGCGGGGGGCCTGACCGGGGAGCTGTTTTTT.

The chain recombines TRBV20-1 with TRBJ2-5; 9 bases are a match to TRBD2. Looked up from germline, CDR1 is DFQATT and CDR2 is SNEGSKA (reference sequence). This CDR3 region has 17 residues. Unmatched junction bases numbered 15, after V lost 5 bases and J lost 2 bases. The CDR3 region is CSARNPPLAGSQETQYF. The DNA for the CDR3 is TGCAGTGCTCGAAACCCCCCTCTAGCGGGGTCACAAGAGACCCAGTACTTC.

The V gene is TRBV5-6, the J gene TRBJ1-2, with D tentatively TRBD1 (5 bases). This CDR3 has 20 residues. The ends were cut back, 3 bases at V and 6 bases at J, with 33 bases in the middle. CDR1 is SGHDT, CDR2 YYEEEE, per germline. This CDR3 reads CASSSSLGRIFLREVNGYTF. The CDR3 nucleotides read TGTGCCAGCAGCTCCAGCCTTGGTCGAATTTTTCTCAGGGAAGTCAATGGCTACACCTTC.

This clonotype was picked up many times. The chain is built from TRBV7-2 and TRBJ1-2; no definite D call. Trimming removed 1 base from V and 3 bases from J, with 12 bases in between. The CDR3 extends over 15 amino acids. CDR1 and CDR2 from the germline V gene are SGHTA and FQGNSA. CDR3 coding DNA: TGTGCCAGCAGCTTAGATCTCCACACGTACTATGGCTACACCTTC. Translation gives CASSLDLHTYYGYTF.

This clonotype has just a few counts. The chain recombines TRBV7-9 with TRBJ2-5, with TRBD2 matching 13 bases. The germline V gene has CDR1 SEHNR and CDR2 FQNEAQ (reference sequence). The CDR3 runs 15 residues. V shed 4 bases and J 4 bases; nucleotides not matched to a gene: 3. The CDR3 is CASSSGLAGPETQYF. The DNA for the CDR3 is TGTGCCAGCAGCTCGGGACTAGCGGGACCAGAGACCCAGTACTTC.

The genes are TRBV5-1 and TRBJ2-4; D not certain. Judging by the DNA end, TRBJ2-7 fits better; the J call may be wrong. Germline V CDR1 and CDR2: SGHRS, YFSETQ. The CDR3 has 14 residues. The CDR3 reads CASSLARPSYEQYF. The CDR3 DNA is TGCGCCAGCAGCTTGGCAAGGCCCTCGTACGAGCAGTACTTC.

The chain combines TRBV21-1 with TRBJ2-7; the table's D call TRBD2 went unverified against the DNA. TRBV21-1 is listed as a pseudogene. The CDR3 covers 14 residues. The CDR3 DNA reads TGTGCCAGCAGCAAACTAGCGGGAATCGACGAGCAGTACTTC. The encoded protein is CASSKLAGIDEQYF.

This CDR3 reads CASSPTGTLQYGYTF. The CDR3 DNA reads as TGCGCCAGCAGCCCAACCGGGACACTCCAATATGGCTACACCTTC. The rearrangement uses TRBV5-1 and TRBJ1-2, with D perhaps TRBD1 (6 bases). CDR1 is SGHRS and CDR2 is YFSETQ in the germline V gene. This CDR3 has 15 residues. Trimming removed 4 bases from V and 5 bases from J, with 18 bases in between.

The rearrangement uses TRBV11-2 and TRBJ2-7; a possible D gene is TRBD2 (6 bases). Trimming removed 5 bases from V and 4 bases from J, with 15 bases in between. Looked up from germline, CDR1 is SGHAT and CDR2 is FQNNGV. The CDR3 has 14 amino acids. CDR3 DNA: TGTGCCAGCAGCCTCTCCGGGAGCGAGTACGAGCAGTACTTC. Protein: CASSLSGSEYEQYF.

Ten or more counts support this clonotype. The rearrangement joins TRBV29-1 to TRBJ2-5, with TRBD1 matching over 9 bases. V trimming: 7 bases; J trimming: 6 bases; junction bases outside the gene matches: 3. In germline, CDR1 is SQVTM, CDR2 ANQGSEA. The CDR3 is 11 residues long. CDR3 in amino acids: CSAQGAQTQYF. The CDR3 DNA sequence: TGCAGCGCACAGGGGGCGCAGACCCAGTACTTC. Filled out from reference TRBV29-1 and TRBJ2-5, the complete variable domain reads SAVISQKPSRDICQRGTSLTIQCQVDSQVTMMFWYRQQPGQSLTLIATANQGSEATYESGFVIDKFPISRPNLTFSTLTVSNMSPEDSSIYLCSAQGAQTQYFGPGTRLLVL.

The chain combines TRBV10-1 with TRBJ2-2; D is uncertain. Germline CDR1 WNHNN, CDR2 SYGVQD (reference sequence). V lost 6 bases, J lost 3 bases, and 8 bases lay in between. CDR3 length equals 13 residues. In DNA form, the CDR3 reads TGCGCCAGCAGCTTACCGGACACCGGGGAGCTGTTTTTT. Its translation is CASSLPDTGELFF.

The sample holds many counts of this clonotype. This CDR3 is CASSPAGRTDTQYF. CDR3 nucleotide sequence: TGCGCCAGCTCCCCAGCGGGGCGCACAGATACGCAGTATTTT. The rearrangement joins TRBV5-1 to TRBJ2-3; 7 bases line up with TRBD2. The CDR3 has 14 residues. Trimming at V came to 7 bases and at J to 1 base, leaving 6 bases not matched to a gene. Germline-derived CDR1 and CDR2 are SGHRS and YFSETQ.

V gene TRBV6-6 combines with J gene TRBJ2-1, with 8 bases aligning to TRBD2. The CDR3 has 14 residues. V shed 2 bases and J 13 bases; nucleotides not matched to a gene: 10. Germline V CDR1 and CDR2: MNHNY, SVGAGI (reference sequence). In nucleotides, the CDR3 is TGTGCCAGCAGTTACCGACGGGGTAGCGGGACACAGTTCTTC. It codes for CASSYRRGSGTQFF.

The chain recombines TRBV4-2 with TRBJ2-3; 11 nucleotides align to TRBD2. Trimming removed 6 bases from V and 5 bases from J; junction bases left unmatched: 10. This CDR3 has 16 amino acids. Germline loops: CDR1 LGHNA, CDR2 YNFKEQ. The CDR3 sequence is CASRETGTSGRDTQYF. The DNA for the CDR3 is TGTGCCAGCAGGGAGACCGGGACTAGCGGACGAGATACGCAGTATTTT.